One sample yielded the 11 T cell receptor beta chains listed below, sequenced in a study of blood T cell repertoires in COVID-19. The repertoire was sequenced with immunoSEQ multiplex PCR; TCRdb's copy has only in-frame clones and lacks some. The table lists about 59,000 clones, roughly 79% of them singletons. The specimen sequenced was peripheral blood. These receptors were taken from a woman aged 80 or over with active or convalescent COVID-19.

The chain links TRBV10-3 to TRBJ1-4, with D tentatively TRBD1 (5 bases). V gave up 0 bases and J gave up 1 base, with 9 bases separating them. The CDR3 is 16 amino acids. Per the germline V gene, CDR1 is ENHRY and CDR2 is SYGVKD. The CDR3 reads CAISESGAGTNEKLFF. The CDR3 nucleotides are TGTGCCATCAGTGAGTCTGGGGCCGGAACTAATGAAAAACTGTTTTTT.

The gene calls are TRBV25-1 and TRBJ1-3; possible D gene TRBD1, 5 bases. Germline V CDR1 and CDR2: MGHDK, SYGVNS. The CDR3 is 17 amino acids. Trimming removed 6 bases from V and 0 bases from J, with 18 bases in between. CDR3 residues: CASSPSPGVSSGNTIYF. DNA of the CDR3: TGTGCCAGCAGCCCCAGTCCGGGGGTCTCCTCTGGAAACACCATATATTTT.

This chain links TRBV18 with TRBJ2-1; tentatively, D is TRBD2 (5 bases). Trimming stripped 6 bases from V and 2 bases from J, with 11 bases between. The CDR3 runs to 14 residues. Looked up from germline, CDR1 is KGHSH and CDR2 is LQKENI. CDR3 nucleotides: TGTGCCAGCTCTCCTACCGGGACCTACAATGAGCAGTTCTTC. Protein: CASSPTGTYNEQFF.

The chain couples TRBV11-2 to TRBJ1-1; 7 bases are shared with TRBD1. Germline values: CDR1 SGHAT, CDR2 FQNNGV. This CDR3 region has 13 residues. V lost 2 bases, J lost 8 bases, and 5 bases stayed unmatched. CDR3 coding DNA: TGTGCCAGCAGCTTATTCCGGACAGGCGAAGCTTTCTTT. Its translation is CASSLFRTGEAFF.

The chain employs TRBV21-1 and TRBJ1-5; TRBD1, the table's D call, was not compared with the DNA. TRBV21-1 is assigned pseudogene status. There are 16 residues in the CDR3. The CDR3 is CASSNEGQERNQPQHF. The CDR3 region has the DNA TGTGCCAGCAGCAATGAGGGACAGGAGCGCAATCAGCCCCAGCATTTT.

The chain uses TRBV7-8 and TRBJ2-7; possibly TRBD2 for D (5 bases). V was cut by 1 base and J by 6 bases, with 10 bases left in between. CDR3 length equals 13 residues. Per germline, CDR1 SGHVS and CDR2 FQNEAQ. DNA for the CDR3: TGTGCCAGCAGCTTAGGCGGGTTAGGCGAGCAGTACTTC. It is translated as CASSLGGLGEQYF.

The V and J genes are TRBV19 and TRBJ1-6; D gene unclear. Germline CDR1 LNHDA, CDR2 SQIVND (reference sequence). Trimming took off 8 bases at V and 8 bases at J, with 13 bases between the two ends. The CDR3 totals 13 residues. The CDR3 loop is CASQPWGDSPLHF. DNA for the CDR3: TGTGCCAGTCAACCTTGGGGAGATTCACCCCTCCACTTT.

The rearrangement links TRBV5-1 to TRBJ2-5; 8 nucleotides line up with TRBD1. The CDR3 spans 14 residues. J gave up 4 bases and V 2 bases, and 4 bases lay outside the gene matches. Germline V gives CDR1 SGHRS, CDR2 YFSETQ. CDR3 in amino acids: CASSFSGGGETQYF. The CDR3 DNA is TGCGCCAGCAGCTTCTCAGGGGGCGGAGAGACCCAGTACTTC. Looking up the rest from reference TRBV5-1 and TRBJ2-5 gives the full variable domain: KAGVTQTPRYLIKTRGQQVTLSCSPISGHRSVSWYQQTPGQGLQFLFEYFSETQRNKGNFPGRFSGRQFSNSRSEMNVSTLELGDSALYLCASSFSGGGETQYFGPGTRLLVL.

V usage is TRBV2 and J usage is TRBJ2-2, with a tentative D call TRBD2 (6 bases). Deletions cut 6 bases from V and 2 bases from J, with 10 bases between. Germline V CDR1 and CDR2: SNHLY, FYNNEI. There are 14 residues in the CDR3. The CDR3 DNA reads TGTGCCAGCAGAAGGGACTTTAACACCGGGGAGCTGTTTTTT. Translated, it gives CASRRDFNTGELFF.

The genes are TRBV7-2 and TRBJ1-1; D gene ambiguous. Trimming left V 1 base short and J 2 bases short, with 14 bases between. CDR1 is SGHTA and CDR2 is FQGNSA in the germline V gene. The CDR3 runs 16 residues. The chain's CDR3 is CASSLDYLTTNTEAFF. In DNA form, the CDR3 reads TGTGCCAGCAGCTTAGATTACCTGACAACCAACACTGAAGCTTTCTTT.

This chain connects TRBV19 to TRBJ2-4, with TRBD2 matching over 8 bases. Germline CDR1 and CDR2: LNHDA and SQIVND (reference sequence). This CDR3 comprises 16 residues. V dropped 2 bases and J dropped 3; count of bases not matched to a gene: 6. The CDR3 bases are TGTGCCAGTAGTATAATCACAGCGGGGGTCAAAAACATTCAGTACTTC. Its translation: CASSIITAGVKNIQYF.